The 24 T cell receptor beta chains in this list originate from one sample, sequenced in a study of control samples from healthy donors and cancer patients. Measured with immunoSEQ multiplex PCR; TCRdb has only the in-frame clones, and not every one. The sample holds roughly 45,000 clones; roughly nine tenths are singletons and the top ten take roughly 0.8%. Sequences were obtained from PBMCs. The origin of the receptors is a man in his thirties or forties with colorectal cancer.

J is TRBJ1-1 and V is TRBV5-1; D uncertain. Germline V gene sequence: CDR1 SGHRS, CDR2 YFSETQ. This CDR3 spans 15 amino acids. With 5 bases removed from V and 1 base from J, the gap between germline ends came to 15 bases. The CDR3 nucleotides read TGCGCCAGCAGGAGTAGTGGTGACTCGAACACTGAAGCTTTCTTT. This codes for CASRSSGDSNTEAFF.

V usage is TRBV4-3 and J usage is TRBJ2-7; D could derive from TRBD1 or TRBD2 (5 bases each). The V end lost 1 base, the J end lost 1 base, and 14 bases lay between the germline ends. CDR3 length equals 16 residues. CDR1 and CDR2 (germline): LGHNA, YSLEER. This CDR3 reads CASSQGPGTESYEQYF. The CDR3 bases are TGCGCCAGCAGCCAAGGCCCCGGGACGGAATCCTACGAGCAGTACTTC.

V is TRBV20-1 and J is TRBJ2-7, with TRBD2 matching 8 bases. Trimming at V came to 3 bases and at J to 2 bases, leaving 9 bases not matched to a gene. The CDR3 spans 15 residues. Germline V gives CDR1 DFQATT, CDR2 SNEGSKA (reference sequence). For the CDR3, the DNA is TGCAGTGCTAGTGTCATGCGGGGGGCTACCTACGAGCAGTACTTC. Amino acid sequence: CSASVMRGATYEQYF.

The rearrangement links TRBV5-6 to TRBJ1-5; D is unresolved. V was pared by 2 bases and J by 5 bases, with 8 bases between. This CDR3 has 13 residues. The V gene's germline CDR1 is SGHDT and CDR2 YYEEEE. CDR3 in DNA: TGTGCCAGCAGCTTAGGCCCCTATCAGCCCCAGCATTTT. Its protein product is CASSLGPYQPQHF.

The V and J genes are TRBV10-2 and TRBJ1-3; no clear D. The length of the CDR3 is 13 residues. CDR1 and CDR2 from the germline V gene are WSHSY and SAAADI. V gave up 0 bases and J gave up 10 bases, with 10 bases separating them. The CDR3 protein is CASSESPGWTIYF. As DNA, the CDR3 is TGCGCCAGCAGTGAGTCGCCGGGGTGGACCATATATTTT.

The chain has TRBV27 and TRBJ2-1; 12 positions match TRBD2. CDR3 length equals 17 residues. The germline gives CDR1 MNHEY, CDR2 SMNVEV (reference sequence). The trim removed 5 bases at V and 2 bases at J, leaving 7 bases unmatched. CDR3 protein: CASSTRLAGAAYNEQFF. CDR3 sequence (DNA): TGTGCCAGCAGTACGCGACTAGCGGGGGCCGCCTACAATGAGCAGTTCTTC.

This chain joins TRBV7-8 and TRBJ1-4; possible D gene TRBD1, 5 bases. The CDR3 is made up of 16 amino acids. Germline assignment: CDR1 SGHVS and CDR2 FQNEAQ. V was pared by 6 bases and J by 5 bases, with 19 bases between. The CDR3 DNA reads TGTGCCAGCAGGCCAACTTCGGCAGGGCCAAATGAAAAACTGTTTTTT. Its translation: CASRPTSAGPNEKLFF.

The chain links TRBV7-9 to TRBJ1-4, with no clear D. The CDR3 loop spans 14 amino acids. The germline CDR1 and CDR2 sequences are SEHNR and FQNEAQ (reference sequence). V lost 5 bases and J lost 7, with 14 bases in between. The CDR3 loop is CASSTTTLGEKLFF. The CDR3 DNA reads TGTGCCAGCAGCACCACCACTCTGGGTGAAAAACTGTTTTTT.

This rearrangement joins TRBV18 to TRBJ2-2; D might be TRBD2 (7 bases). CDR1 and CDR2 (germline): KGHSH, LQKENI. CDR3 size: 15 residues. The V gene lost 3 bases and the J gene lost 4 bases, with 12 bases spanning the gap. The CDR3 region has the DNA TGTGCCAGCTCACCGACCGGGGGGCGCACCGGGGAGCTGTTTTTT. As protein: CASSPTGGRTGELFF.

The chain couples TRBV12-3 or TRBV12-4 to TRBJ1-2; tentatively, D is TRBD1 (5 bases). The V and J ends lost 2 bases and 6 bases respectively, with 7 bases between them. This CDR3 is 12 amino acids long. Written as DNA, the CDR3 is TGTGCCAGCAGTTTACGAGGGGATGGCTACACCTTC. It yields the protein CASSLRGDGYTF.

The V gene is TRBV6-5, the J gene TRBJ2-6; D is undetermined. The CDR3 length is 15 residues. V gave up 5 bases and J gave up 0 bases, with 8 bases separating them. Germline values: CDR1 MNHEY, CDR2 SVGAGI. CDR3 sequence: CASSLQLSGANVLTF. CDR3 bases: TGTGCCAGCAGTCTTCAGCTCTCTGGGGCCAACGTCCTGACTTTC.

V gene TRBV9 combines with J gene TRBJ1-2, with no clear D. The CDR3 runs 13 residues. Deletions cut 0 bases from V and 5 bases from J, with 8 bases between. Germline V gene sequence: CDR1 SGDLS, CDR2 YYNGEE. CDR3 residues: CASSVGQQYGYTF. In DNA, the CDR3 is TGTGCCAGCAGCGTAGGCCAGCAATATGGCTACACCTTC. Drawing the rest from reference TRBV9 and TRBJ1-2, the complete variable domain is DSGVTQTPKHLITATGQRVTLRCSPRSGDLSVYWYQQSLDQGLQFLIQYYNGEERAKGNILERFSAQQFPDLHSELNLSSLELGDSALYFCASSVGQQYGYTFGSGTRLTVV.

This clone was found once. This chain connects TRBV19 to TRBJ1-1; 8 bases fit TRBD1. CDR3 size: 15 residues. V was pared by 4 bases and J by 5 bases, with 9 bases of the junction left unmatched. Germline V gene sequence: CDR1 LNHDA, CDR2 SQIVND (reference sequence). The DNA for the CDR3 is TGTGCCAGTAGTACGCCGCGGACAGGGCGGACTGAAGCTTTCTTT. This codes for CASSTPRTGRTEAFF.

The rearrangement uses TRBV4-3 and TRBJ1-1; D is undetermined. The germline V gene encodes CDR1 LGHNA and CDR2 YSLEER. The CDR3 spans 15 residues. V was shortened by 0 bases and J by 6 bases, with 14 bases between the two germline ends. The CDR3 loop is CASSQDTGRRAEAFF. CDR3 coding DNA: TGCGCCAGCAGCCAAGACACCGGGAGGAGGGCTGAAGCTTTCTTT.

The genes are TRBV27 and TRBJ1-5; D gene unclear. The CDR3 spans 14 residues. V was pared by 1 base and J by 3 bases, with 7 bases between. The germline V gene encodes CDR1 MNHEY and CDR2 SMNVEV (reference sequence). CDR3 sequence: CASSLLGINQPQHF. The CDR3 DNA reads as TGTGCCAGCAGTTTATTGGGGATCAATCAGCCCCAGCATTTT.

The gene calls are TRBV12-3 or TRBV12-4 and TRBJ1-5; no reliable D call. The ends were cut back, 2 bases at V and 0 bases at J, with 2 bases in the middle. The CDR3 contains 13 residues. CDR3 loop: CASSLSSNQPQHF. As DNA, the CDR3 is TGTGCCAGCAGTTTAAGTAGCAATCAGCCCCAGCATTTT.

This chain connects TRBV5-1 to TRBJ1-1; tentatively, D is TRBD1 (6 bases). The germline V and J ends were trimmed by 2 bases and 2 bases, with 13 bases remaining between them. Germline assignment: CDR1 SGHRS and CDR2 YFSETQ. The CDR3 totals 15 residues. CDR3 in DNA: TGCGCCAGCAGCTTTTTCGGACAGCGAAACACTGAAGCTTTCTTT. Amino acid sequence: CASSFFGQRNTEAFF.

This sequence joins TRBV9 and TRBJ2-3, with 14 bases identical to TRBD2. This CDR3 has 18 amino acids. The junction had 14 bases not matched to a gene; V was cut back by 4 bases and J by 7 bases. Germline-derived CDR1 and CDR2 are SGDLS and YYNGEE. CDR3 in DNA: TGTGCCAGCAGCTCCGAAGGAGAGCGGACTAGCGGGGGGTATACGCAGTATTTT. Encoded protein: CASSSEGERTSGGYTQYF.

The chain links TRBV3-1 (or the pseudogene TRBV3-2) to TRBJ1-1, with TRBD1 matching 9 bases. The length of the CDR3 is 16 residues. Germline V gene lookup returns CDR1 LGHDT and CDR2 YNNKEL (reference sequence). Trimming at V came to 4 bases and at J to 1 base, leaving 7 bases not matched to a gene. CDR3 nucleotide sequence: TGTGCCAGCAGCCTAAGGACAGGGGTGAGGAACACTGAAGCTTTCTTT. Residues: CASSLRTGVRNTEAFF.

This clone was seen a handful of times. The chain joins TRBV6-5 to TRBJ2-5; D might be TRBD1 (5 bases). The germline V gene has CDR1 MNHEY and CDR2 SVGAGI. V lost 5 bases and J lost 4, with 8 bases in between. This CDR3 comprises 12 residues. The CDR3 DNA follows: TGTGCCAGCAGTATAAGGGGAGAGACCCAGTACTTC. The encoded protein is CASSIRGETQYF.

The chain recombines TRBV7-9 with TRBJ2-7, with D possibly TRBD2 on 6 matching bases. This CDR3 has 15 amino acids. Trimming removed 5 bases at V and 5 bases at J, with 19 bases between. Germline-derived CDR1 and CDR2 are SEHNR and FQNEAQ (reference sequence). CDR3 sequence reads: CASSPMRGEADEQYV. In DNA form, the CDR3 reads TGTGCCAGCAGCCCCATGCGTGGGGAGGCAGACGAGCAGTACGTC.

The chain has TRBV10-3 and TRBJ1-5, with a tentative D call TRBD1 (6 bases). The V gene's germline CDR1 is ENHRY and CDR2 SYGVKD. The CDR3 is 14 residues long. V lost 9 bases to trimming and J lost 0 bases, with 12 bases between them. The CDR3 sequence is CAIWGGLSNQPQHF. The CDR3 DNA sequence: TGTGCCATTTGGGGGGGGCTTAGCAATCAGCCCCAGCATTTT.

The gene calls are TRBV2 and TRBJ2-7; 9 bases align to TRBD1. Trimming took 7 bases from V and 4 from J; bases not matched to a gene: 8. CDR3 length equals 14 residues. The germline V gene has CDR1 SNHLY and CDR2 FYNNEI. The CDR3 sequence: CASNQGTGPYEQYF. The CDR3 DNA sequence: TGTGCCAGCAATCAAGGGACAGGGCCGTACGAGCAGTACTTC.

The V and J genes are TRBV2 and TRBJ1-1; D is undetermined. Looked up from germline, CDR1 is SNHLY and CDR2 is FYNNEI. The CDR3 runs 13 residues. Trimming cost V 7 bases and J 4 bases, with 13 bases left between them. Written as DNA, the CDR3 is TGTGCCAGCACCCAGGTATGGGGCACTGAAGCTTTCTTT. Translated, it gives CASTQVWGTEAFF.